This T cell receptor beta chain emerged from a study of blood T cells in healthy people across ages. Notes on the study in general: Donor CMV status was unknown, possibly confounding expanded clonotype changes.

With a J-beta primer mix and a sample-barcoded 5' primer, a second PCR ran about 7 to 12 cycles. MiXCR was run by TCRdb on the 5' RACE reads, yielding one entry per CDR3 protein. Here the sample spans around 710,000 distinct CDR3 sequences, roughly 47% being singletons. To note about this clonotype: The antigen is undetermined.

Trimming stripped 4 bases from V and 8 bases from J, with 20 bases between. The CDR3 runs to 15 residues. Germline loops: CDR1 LGHDT, CDR2 YNNKEL (reference sequence). Staff drew ten milliliters of peripheral blood from each donor. The chain carries TRBV3-1 and TRBJ1-2; D remains unclear. This clonotype was sampled from a woman aged 60 to 75 in good health. The sequenced sample was blood. The CDR3 protein is CASSPSGSSAGGYTF. CDR3 DNA: TGTGCCAGCAGCCCTTCGGGCTCATCCGCCGGGGGCTACACCTTC.